Each of the 5 T cell receptor beta chains below was sequenced from the same sample in a study of blood T cell repertoires in COVID-19. Data came from immunoSEQ multiplex PCR; TCRdb stores just in-frame clones and leaves some out. Here the sample spans some 300,000 clones, roughly 90% being singletons. Sequenced: peripheral blood. All receptors come from a woman between 65 and 79 years old with COVID-19, enrolled during active disease.

The chain has TRBV6-1 and TRBJ1-1; D is unresolved. CDR1 MNHNS and CDR2 SASEGT come from the germline V gene. With 1 base removed from V and 2 bases from J, the gap between germline ends came to 5 bases. CDR3 size: 13 residues. DNA of the CDR3: TGTGCCAGCAGTGAAGGTCTAAACACTGAAGCTTTCTTT. Residues: CASSEGLNTEAFF.

Turning to this clone: This clone may be a read error of a much larger clone one base away. CDR3 nucleotide sequence: TGTGCCAGCAGTCAGGGGGACACTGAAGCTTTCTTT. Encoded protein: CASSQGDTEAFF. The V call is TRBV3-1 (or the pseudogene TRBV3-2), the J call TRBJ1-1, with TRBD1 identical over 7 bases. Germline CDR1 and CDR2: LGHDT and YNNKEL (reference sequence). This CDR3 contains 12 residues. V trimming: 6 bases; J trimming: 3 bases; junction bases outside the gene matches: 1.

The CDR3 loop reads CASSFIKGGEAFF. The CDR3 DNA follows: TGCGCCAGCAGCTTCATTAAAGGAGGTGAAGCTTTCTTT. The V and J genes are TRBV5-1 and TRBJ1-1, with D uncertain. V was clipped by 2 bases and J by 7 bases, with 12 bases between them. The CDR3 runs 13 residues. The V gene's germline CDR1 is SGHRS and CDR2 YFSETQ.

In this sample, this clone turned up once. The rearrangement links TRBV24-1 to TRBJ1-1; D is undetermined. The CDR3 runs to 13 residues. Germline V gene sequence: CDR1 KGHDR, CDR2 SFDVKD. V was cut by 4 bases and J by 11 bases, with 16 bases left in between. DNA for the CDR3: TGTGCCACCAGTGAACCTGACTTTATCGGGGCTTTCTTT. This sequence encodes CATSEPDFIGAFF.

CDR3 DNA: TGCGCCAGTCTCGACAGGGGTGGCTCCTACAATGAGCAGTTCTTC. Its translation is CASLDRGGSYNEQFF. The V gene is TRBV4-1, the J gene TRBJ2-1; the match to TRBD1 covers 8 bases. With 9 bases clipped from V and 0 bases from J, the junction kept 7 bases outside the gene matches. The CDR3 runs to 15 residues. CDR1 is MGHRA, CDR2 YSYEKL, per germline.